This is a list of T cell receptor beta chains from one sample in a study of T cell responses to AZD1222 COVID-19 vaccine. Some clones are missing from TCRdb's copy, which holds only in-frame ones; the method was immunoSEQ multiplex PCR. The sample includes over 150,000 clones, over 75% of them seen just once. Sequenced here: peripheral blood, sampled 28 days after the second AZD1222 dose. Receptors originate from an adult who received the AZD1222 COVID-19 vaccine. CDR3s include the opening cysteine and the closing phenylalanine or tryptophan. Fields, in order: CDR3 length, D gene, clone size, V gene, J gene, CDR3 DNA, CDR3 protein. A D gene is named only where the DNA matches it firmly. Clone size is stated in some rows and not others, as once, few, many or a class when expanded.

CDR3 length: 13
D gene: NA
clone size: NA
V gene: TRBV18
J gene: TRBJ2-5
CDR3 DNA: TGTGCCAGCTCAAACCTCGTCCAAGAGACCCAGTACTTC
CDR3 protein: CASSNLVQETQYF

CDR3 length: 14
D gene: NA
clone size: NA
V gene: TRBV5-4
J gene: TRBJ2-7
CDR3 DNA: TGTGCCAGCAGCCCCCCGGGGTCTAGAAACGAGCAGTACTTC
CDR3 protein: CASSPPGSRNEQYF

CDR3 length: 14
D gene: NA
clone size: NA
V gene: TRBV3-1/TRBV3-2
J gene: TRBJ2-4
CDR3 DNA: TGTGCCAGCAGCCAGAGGGTAGCCAAAAACATTCAGTACTTC
CDR3 protein: CASSQRVAKNIQYF

CDR3 length: 15
D gene: NA
clone size: once
V gene: TRBV11-2
J gene: TRBJ1-2
CDR3 DNA: TGTGCCAGCAGCTTAGATTCTAACAGCCCCTATGGCTACACCTTC
CDR3 protein: CASSLDSNSPYGYTF

CDR3 length: 14
D gene: NA
clone size: once
V gene: TRBV6-1
J gene: TRBJ1-2
CDR3 DNA: TGTGCCAGCAGTGAAGCCGGGGGGGCCAGGGGCTACACCTTC
CDR3 protein: CASSEAGGARGYTF

CDR3 length: 13
D gene: NA
clone size: NA
V gene: TRBV5-1
J gene: TRBJ1-3
CDR3 DNA: TGCGCCAGCAGCTCCCCAGGGCTGGACACCATATATTTT
CDR3 protein: CASSSPGLDTIYF

CDR3 length: 14
D gene: TRBD2
clone size: NA
V gene: TRBV6-2/TRBV6-3
J gene: TRBJ2-1
CDR3 DNA: TGTGCCAGCAGTCGTGGGACTACCTACAATGAGCAGTTCTTC
CDR3 protein: CASSRGTTYNEQFF

CDR3 length: 14
D gene: NA
clone size: NA
V gene: TRBV19
J gene: TRBJ1-5
CDR3 DNA: TGTGCCAGTAGTCTCGGGCCCTCAGATCAGCCCCAGCATTTT
CDR3 protein: CASSLGPSDQPQHF

CDR3 length: 14
D gene: NA
clone size: NA
V gene: TRBV4-1
J gene: TRBJ1-1
CDR3 DNA: TGCGCCAGCAGCCGGACGGGACAGAACACTGAAGCTTTCTTT
CDR3 protein: CASSRTGQNTEAFF

CDR3 length: 14
D gene: NA
clone size: NA
V gene: TRBV7-2
J gene: TRBJ2-2
CDR3 DNA: TGTGCCAGCAGCTTAGGGGGGAACACCGGGGAGCTGTTTTTT
CDR3 protein: CASSLGGNTGELFF

CDR3 length: 14
D gene: NA
clone size: NA
V gene: TRBV29-1
J gene: TRBJ1-1
CDR3 DNA: TGCAGCGGAACAGGGTTGGGGATGAACACTGAAGCTTTCTTT
CDR3 protein: CSGTGLGMNTEAFF

CDR3 length: 13
D gene: NA
clone size: NA
V gene: TRBV2
J gene: TRBJ1-1
CDR3 DNA: TGTGCCAGCAGAACTTTACTCGACACTGAAGCTTTCTTT
CDR3 protein: CASRTLLDTEAFF

CDR3 length: 14
D gene: TRBD1
clone size: NA
V gene: TRBV11-3
J gene: TRBJ1-1
CDR3 DNA: TGTGCCAGCAGCCCAGGGACAGGGCTCACTGAAGCTTTCTTT
CDR3 protein: CASSPGTGLTEAFF

CDR3 length: 11
D gene: NA
clone size: NA
V gene: TRBV6-5
J gene: TRBJ2-5
CDR3 DNA: TGTGCCAGCAGTTACGGGAGGACCCAGTACTTC
CDR3 protein: CASSYGRTQYF

CDR3 length: 15
D gene: TRBD1
clone size: NA
V gene: TRBV6-1
J gene: TRBJ1-6
CDR3 DNA: TGTGCCAGCAGTGAACCACGGACAGGGGTTTCACCCCTCCACTTT
CDR3 protein: CASSEPRTGVSPLHF

CDR3 length: 14
D gene: NA
clone size: few
V gene: TRBV16
J gene: TRBJ2-2
CDR3 DNA: TGTGCCAGCCGAAGAACCTGGGGGCCCGGGGAGCTGTTTTTT
CDR3 protein: CASRRTWGPGELFF